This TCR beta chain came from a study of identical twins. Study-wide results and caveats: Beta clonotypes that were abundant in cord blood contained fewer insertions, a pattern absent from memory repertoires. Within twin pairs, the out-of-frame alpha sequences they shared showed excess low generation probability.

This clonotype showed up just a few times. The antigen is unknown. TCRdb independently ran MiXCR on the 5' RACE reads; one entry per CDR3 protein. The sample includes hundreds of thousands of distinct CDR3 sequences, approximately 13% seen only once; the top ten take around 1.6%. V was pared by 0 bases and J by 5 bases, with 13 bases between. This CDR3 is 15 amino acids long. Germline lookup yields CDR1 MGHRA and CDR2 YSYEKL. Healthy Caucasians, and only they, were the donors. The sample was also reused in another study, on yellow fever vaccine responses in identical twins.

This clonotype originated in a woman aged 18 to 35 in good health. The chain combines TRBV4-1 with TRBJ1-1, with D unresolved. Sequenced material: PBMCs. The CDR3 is CASSQEDWGNTEAFF. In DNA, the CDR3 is TGCGCCAGCAGCCAAGAAGATTGGGGAAATACTGAAGCTTTCTTT.